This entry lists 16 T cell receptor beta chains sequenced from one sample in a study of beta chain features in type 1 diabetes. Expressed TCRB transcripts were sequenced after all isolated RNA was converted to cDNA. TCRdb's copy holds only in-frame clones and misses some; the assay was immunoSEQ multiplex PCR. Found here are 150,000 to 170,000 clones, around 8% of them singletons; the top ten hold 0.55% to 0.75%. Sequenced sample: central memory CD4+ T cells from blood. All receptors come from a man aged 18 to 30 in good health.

CDR3 bases: TGCAGCTCATCAAGCGGGGGAAGAACAGATACGCAGTATTTT. Protein product: CSSSSGGRTDTQYF. The J gene is TRBJ2-3, the V gene TRBV29-1; 8 bases are shared with TRBD2. CDR1 SQVTM and CDR2 ANQGSEA come from the germline V gene. The CDR3 extends over 14 amino acids. Germline trimming cut 8 bases from V and 3 bases from J; bases unmatched to any gene: 10.

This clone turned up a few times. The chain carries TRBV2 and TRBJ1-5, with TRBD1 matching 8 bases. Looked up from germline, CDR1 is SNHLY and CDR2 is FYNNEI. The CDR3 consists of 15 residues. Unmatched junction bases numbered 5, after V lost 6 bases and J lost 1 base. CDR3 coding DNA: TGTGCCAGCAGGCGGGGACAGGCGAGCAATCAGCCCCAGCATTTT. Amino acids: CASRRGQASNQPQHF.

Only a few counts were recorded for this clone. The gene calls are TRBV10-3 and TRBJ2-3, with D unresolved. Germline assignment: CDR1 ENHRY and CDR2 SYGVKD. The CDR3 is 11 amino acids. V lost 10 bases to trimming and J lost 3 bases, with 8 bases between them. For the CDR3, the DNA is TGTGCCACCACTAAGACAGATACGCAGTATTTT. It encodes CATTKTDTQYF.

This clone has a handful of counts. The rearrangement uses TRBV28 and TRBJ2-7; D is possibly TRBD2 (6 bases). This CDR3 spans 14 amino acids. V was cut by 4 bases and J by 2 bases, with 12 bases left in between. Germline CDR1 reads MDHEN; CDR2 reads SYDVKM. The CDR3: CASSWREPPYEQYF. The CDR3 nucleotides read TGTGCCAGCAGTTGGAGGGAGCCTCCCTACGAGCAGTACTTC.

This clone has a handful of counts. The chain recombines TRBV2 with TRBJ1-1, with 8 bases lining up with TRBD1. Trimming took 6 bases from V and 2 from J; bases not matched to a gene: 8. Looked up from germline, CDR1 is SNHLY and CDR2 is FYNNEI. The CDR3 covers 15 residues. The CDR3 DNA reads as TGTGCCAGCAGGAAGGGACAGGTGGATAACACTGAAGCTTTCTTT. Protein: CASRKGQVDNTEAFF.

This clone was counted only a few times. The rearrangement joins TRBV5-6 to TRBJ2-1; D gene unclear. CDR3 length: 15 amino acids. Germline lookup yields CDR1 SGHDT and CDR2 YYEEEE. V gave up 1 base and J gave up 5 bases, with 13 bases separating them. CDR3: CASSLRSSVDNEQFF. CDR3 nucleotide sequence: TGTGCCAGCAGCTTGAGGTCTAGTGTAGACAATGAGCAGTTCTTC. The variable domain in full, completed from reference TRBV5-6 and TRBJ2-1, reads DAGVTQSPTHLIKTRGQQVTLRCSPKSGHDTVSWYQQALGQGPQFIFQYYEEEERQRGNFPDRFSGHQFPNYSSELNVNALLLGDSALYLCASSLRSSVDNEQFFGPGTRLTVL.

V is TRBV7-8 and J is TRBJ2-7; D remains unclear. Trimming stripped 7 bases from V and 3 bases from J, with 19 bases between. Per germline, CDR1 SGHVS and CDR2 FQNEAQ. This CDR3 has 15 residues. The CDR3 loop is CASTPPRRVGYEQYF. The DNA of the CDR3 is TGTGCCAGCACCCCACCCCGGAGAGTGGGCTACGAGCAGTACTTC.

CDR3 sequence (DNA): TGCGCCAGCAGCTTGGGAGTAGCCCAAGAGACCCAGTACTTC. Residues: CASSLGVAQETQYF. The chain employs TRBV5-1 and TRBJ2-5; D ambiguous. Germline V gene data show CDR1 as SGHRS and CDR2 as YFSETQ. The CDR3 totals 14 residues. V dropped 0 bases and J dropped 1 base, with 7 bases sitting between them.

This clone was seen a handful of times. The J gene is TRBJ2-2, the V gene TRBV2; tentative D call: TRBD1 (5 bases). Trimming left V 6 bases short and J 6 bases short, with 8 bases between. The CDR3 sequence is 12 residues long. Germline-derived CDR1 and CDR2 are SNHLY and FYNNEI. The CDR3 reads CASSTGSGELFF. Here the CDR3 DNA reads TGTGCCAGCAGCACAGGATCCGGGGAGCTGTTTTTT.

CDR3 sequence (DNA): TGCGCCAGCAGCTTGGAGGGGATGAGAGATACGCAGTATTTT. This codes for CASSLEGMRDTQYF. The chain joins TRBV5-1 to TRBJ2-3, with a tentative D call TRBD1 (5 bases). This CDR3 spans 14 amino acids. V was clipped by 0 bases and J by 5 bases, with 10 bases between them. Germline V lookup: CDR1 SGHRS, CDR2 YFSETQ.

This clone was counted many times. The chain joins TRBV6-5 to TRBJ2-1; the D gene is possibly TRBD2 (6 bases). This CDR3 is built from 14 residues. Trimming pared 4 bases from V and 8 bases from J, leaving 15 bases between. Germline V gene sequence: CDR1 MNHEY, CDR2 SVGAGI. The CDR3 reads CASSWRGREDEQFF. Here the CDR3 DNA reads TGTGCCAGCAGTTGGAGGGGCAGGGAGGATGAGCAGTTCTTC.

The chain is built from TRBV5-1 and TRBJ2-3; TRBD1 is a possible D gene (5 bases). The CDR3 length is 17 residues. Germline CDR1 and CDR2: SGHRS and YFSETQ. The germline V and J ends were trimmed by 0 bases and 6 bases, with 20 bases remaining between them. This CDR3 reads CASSLGQLHKGSDTQYF. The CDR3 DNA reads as TGCGCCAGCAGCTTGGGACAGCTACACAAAGGGTCGGATACGCAGTATTTT.

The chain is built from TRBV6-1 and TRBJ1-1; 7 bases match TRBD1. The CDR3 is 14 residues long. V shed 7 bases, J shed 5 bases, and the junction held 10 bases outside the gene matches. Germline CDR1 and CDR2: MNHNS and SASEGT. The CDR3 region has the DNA TGTGCCAGCACCCCGACAGGGATTAGGACTGAAGCTTTCTTT. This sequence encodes CASTPTGIRTEAFF.

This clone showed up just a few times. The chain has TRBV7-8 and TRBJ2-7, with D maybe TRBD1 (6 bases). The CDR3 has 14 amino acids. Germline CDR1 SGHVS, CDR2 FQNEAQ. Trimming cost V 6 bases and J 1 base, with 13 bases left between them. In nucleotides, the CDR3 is TGTGCCAGCAGTTTCCCGGGACATTCCTACGAGCAGTACTTC. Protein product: CASSFPGHSYEQYF.

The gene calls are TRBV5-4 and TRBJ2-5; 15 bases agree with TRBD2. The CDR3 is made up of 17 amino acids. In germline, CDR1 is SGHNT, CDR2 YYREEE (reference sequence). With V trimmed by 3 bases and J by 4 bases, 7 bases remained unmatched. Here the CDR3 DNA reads TGTGCCAGCAGCTGGGGGGGGACTAGCGGGAGGAGAGAGACCCAGTACTTC. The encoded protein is CASSWGGTSGRRETQYF.

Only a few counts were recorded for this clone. The CDR3 here is CASTTPLLAGGSNEQFF. CDR3 coding DNA: TGTGCCAGCACCACCCCCCTTCTAGCGGGAGGGTCCAATGAGCAGTTCTTC. The chain combines TRBV11-2 with TRBJ2-1, with 12 nucleotides matching TRBD2. From germline, CDR1 is SGHAT and CDR2 FQNNGV. CDR3 size: 17 residues. V lost 7 bases and J lost 6; bases outside the gene matches: 13.